This note documents a single TCR beta chain sequence. As yet, its antigen is unknown. Amplification used 60 Vbeta primers and 13 Jbeta primers. Original handling: In a later analysis, roughly 86 million unique TCR beta chains included roughly 11 million shared by two or more donors. The data were produced by immunoSEQ multiplex PCR, yet TCRdb's version contains in-frame clones alone and is incomplete. The V and J calls and clone size come from that table; D and trimming were worked out from the DNA. Of roughly 120,000 clones in the sample, approximately 70% were seen once. The V gene's germline CDR1 is SGHRS and CDR2 YFSETQ. Trimming stripped 0 bases from V and 2 bases from J, with 8 bases between. The CDR3 covers 14 residues. These data are taken from a study of cytomegalovirus exposure and HLA in healthy donors. Whole-study results and caveats: According to an earlier analysis, most TCR beta V segments yielded productive rearrangements about 87% or about 30% of the time. The study flagged 150 to 200 TCR beta chains as cytomegalovirus-associated. Per a later analysis, 18,000 or so TCR beta sequences showed association with HLA alleles at 0.05 false discovery rate.

Sequencing used PBMCs. This TCR came from a man aged 55 to 69 in good health and CMV-seropositive. The V gene is TRBV5-1, the J gene TRBJ1-1; D unresolved. The CDR3 loop reads CASSLGPTNTEAFF. CDR3 in DNA: TGCGCCAGCAGCTTGGGGCCGACAAACACTGAAGCTTTCTTT.